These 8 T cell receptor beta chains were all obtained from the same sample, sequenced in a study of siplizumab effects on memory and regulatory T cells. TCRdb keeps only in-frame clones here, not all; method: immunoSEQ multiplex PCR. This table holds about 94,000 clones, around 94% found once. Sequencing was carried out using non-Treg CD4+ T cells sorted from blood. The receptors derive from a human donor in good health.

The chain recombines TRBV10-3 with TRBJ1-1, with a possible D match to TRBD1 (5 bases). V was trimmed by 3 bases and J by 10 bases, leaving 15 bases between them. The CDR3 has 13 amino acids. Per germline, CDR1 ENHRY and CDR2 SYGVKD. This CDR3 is CAISDIKGLVAFF. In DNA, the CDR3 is TGTGCCATCAGTGATATTAAGGGGCTGGTAGCTTTCTTT.

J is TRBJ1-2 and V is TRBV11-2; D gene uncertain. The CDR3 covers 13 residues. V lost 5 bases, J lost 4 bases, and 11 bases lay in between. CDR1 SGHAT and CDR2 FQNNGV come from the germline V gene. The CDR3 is CASSLDPSYGYTF. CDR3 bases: TGTGCCAGCAGCCTTGATCCCAGCTATGGCTACACCTTC.

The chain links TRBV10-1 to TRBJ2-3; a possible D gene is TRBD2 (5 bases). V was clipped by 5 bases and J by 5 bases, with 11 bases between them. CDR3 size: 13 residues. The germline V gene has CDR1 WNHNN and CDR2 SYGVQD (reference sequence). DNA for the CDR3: TGCGCCAGCAGTCTGTCAGAGGGAGATACGCAGTATTTT. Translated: CASSLSEGDTQYF.

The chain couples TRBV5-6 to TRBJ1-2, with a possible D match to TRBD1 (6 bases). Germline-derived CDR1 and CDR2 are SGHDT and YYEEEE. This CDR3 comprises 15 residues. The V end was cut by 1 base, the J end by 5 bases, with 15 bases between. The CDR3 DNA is TGTGCCAGCAGCTTGTTACAGGGTAATCGGTATGGCTACACCTTC. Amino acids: CASSLLQGNRYGYTF.

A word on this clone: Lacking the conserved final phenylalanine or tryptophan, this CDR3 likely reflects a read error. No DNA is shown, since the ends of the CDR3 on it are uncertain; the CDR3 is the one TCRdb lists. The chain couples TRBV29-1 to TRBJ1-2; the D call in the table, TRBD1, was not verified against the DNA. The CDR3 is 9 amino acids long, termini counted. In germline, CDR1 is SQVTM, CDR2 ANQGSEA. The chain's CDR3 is CSVEGLQAA.

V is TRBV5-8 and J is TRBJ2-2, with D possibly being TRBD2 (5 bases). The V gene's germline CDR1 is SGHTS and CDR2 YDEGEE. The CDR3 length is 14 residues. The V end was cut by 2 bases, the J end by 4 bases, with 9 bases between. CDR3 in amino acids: CASSFGLLTGELFF. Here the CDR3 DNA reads TGTGCCAGCAGCTTCGGACTTCTCACCGGGGAGCTGTTTTTT.

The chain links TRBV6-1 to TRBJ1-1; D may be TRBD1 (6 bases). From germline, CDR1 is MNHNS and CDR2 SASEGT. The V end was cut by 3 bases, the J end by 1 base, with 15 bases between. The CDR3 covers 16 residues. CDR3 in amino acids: CASSEPRGGGNTEAFF. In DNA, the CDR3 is TGTGCCAGCAGTGAGCCCCGCGGAGGGGGGAACACTGAAGCTTTCTTT.

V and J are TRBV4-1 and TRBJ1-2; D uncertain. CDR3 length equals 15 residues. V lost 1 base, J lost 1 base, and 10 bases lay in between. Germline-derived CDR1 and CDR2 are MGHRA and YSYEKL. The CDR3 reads CASSQGRHLNYGYTF. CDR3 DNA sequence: TGCGCCAGCAGCCAAGGGAGACACCTTAACTATGGCTACACCTTC.